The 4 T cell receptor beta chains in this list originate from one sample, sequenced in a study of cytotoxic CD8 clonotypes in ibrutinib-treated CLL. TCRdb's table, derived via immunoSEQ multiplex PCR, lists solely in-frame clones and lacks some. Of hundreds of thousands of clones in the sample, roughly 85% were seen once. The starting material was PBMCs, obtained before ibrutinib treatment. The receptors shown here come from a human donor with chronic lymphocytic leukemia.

The CDR3 nucleotides read TGTGCCATCAGTGAGTCTCGGGGTTTGGAGACCCAGTACTTC. Residues: CAISESRGLETQYF. V gene TRBV10-3 combines with J gene TRBJ2-5, with D possibly TRBD2 on 5 matching bases. CDR3 length equals 14 residues. Per the germline V gene, CDR1 is ENHRY and CDR2 is SYGVKD. V was clipped by 0 bases and J by 5 bases, with 10 bases between them.

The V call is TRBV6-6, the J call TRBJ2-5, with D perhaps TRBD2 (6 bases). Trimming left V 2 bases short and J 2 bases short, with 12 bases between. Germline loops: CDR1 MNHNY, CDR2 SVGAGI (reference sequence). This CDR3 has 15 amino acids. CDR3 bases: TGTGCCAGCAGTTACAGATTTCGGGGGCAAGAGACCCAGTACTTC. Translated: CASSYRFRGQETQYF.

The CDR3 DNA reads as TGTGCCAGTAGTACTACAGTGAACACTGAAGCTTTCTTT. It codes for CASSTTVNTEAFF. The chain recombines TRBV19 with TRBJ1-1; D gene uncertain. The CDR3 loop spans 13 amino acids. Germline V gene sequence: CDR1 LNHDA, CDR2 SQIVND (reference sequence). The ends were cut back, 4 bases at V and 0 bases at J, with 6 bases in the middle. Combining the CDR3 with reference TRBV19 and TRBJ1-1 gives the whole variable domain DGGITQSPKYLFRKEGQNVTLSCEQNLNHDAMYWYRQDPGQGLRLIYYSQIVNDFQKGDIAEGYSVSREKKESFPLTVTSAQKNPTAFYLCASSTTVNTEAFFGQGTRLTVV.

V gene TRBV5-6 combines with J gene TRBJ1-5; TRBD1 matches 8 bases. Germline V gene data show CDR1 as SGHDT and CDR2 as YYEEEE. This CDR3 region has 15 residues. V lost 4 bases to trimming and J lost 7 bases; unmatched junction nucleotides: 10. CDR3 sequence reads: CASSLGQGSDQPQHF. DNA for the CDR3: TGTGCCAGCAGCCTAGGACAGGGCTCGGACCAGCCCCAGCATTTT.